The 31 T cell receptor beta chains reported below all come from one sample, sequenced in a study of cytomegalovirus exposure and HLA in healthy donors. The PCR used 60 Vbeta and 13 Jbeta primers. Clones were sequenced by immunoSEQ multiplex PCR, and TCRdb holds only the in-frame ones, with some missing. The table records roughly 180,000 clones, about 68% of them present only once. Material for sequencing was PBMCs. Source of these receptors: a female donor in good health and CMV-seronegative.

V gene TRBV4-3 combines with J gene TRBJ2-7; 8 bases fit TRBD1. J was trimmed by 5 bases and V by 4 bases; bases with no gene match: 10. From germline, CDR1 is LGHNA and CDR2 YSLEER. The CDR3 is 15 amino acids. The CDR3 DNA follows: TGCGCCAGCAGCCCCGGGACAGGAGTAGACAACGAGCAGTACTTC. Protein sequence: CASSPGTGVDNEQYF.

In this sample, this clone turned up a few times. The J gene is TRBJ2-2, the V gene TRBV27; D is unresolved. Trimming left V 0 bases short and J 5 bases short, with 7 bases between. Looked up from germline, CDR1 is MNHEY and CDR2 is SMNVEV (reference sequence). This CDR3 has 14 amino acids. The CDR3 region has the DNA TGTGCCAGCAGTTTATCGAGGCAGACCGGGGAGCTGTTTTTT. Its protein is CASSLSRQTGELFF.

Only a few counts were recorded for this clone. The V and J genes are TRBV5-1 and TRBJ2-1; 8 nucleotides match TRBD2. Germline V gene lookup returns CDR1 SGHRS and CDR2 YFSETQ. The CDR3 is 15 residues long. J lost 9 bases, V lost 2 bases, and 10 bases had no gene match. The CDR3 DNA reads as TGCGCCAGCAGCTTACTCGCGGGGGGCCCGGTTGAGCAGTTCTTC. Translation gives CASSLLAGGPVEQFF.

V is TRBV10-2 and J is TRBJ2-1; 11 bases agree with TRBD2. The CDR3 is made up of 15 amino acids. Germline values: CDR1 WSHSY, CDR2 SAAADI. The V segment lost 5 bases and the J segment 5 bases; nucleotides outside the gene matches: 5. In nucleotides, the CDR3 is TGCGCCAGCAGTTTGACTAGCGGGGATAACAATGAGCAGTTCTTC. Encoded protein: CASSLTSGDNNEQFF.

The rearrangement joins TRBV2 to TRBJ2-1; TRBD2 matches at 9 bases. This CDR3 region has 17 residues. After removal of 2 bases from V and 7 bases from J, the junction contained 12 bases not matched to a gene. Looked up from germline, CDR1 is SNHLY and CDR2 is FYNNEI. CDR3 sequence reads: CASSEWGREGPTNEQFF. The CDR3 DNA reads TGTGCCAGCAGTGAATGGGGGCGGGAGGGCCCTACAAATGAGCAGTTCTTC.

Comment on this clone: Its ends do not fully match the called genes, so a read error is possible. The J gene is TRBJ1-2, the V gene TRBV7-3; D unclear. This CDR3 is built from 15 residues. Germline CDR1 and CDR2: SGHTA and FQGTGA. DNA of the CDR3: TGTGCCAGCAGCTTAAGGAGAGACTCCCTCTATGGCCACACCTTC. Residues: CASSLRRDSLYGHTF.

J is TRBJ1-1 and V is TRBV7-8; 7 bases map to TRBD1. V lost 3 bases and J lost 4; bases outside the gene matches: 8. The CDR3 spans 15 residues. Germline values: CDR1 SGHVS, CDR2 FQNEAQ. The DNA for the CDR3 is TGTGCCAGCAGCTTGCAATGGACAGGCCTCACTGAAGCTTTCTTT. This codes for CASSLQWTGLTEAFF.

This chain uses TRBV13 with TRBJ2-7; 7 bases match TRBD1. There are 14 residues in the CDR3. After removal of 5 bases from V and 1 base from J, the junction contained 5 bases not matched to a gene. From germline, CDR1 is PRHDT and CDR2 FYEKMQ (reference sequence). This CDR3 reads CASSKRQGSYEQYF. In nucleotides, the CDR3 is TGTGCCAGCAGCAAGAGACAGGGTTCCTACGAGCAGTACTTC. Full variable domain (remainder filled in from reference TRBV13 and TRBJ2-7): AAGVIQSPRHLIKEKRETATLKCYPIPRHDTVYWYQQGPGQDPQFLISFYEKMQSDKGSIPDRFSAQQFSDYHSELNMSSLELGDSALYFCASSKRQGSYEQYFGPGTRLTVT.

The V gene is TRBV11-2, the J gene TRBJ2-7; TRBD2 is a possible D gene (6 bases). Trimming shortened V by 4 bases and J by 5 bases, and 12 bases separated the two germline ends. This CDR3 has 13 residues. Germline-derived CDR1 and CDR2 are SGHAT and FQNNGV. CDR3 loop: CASSSTRANEQYF. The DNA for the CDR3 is TGTGCCAGCAGCTCGACTAGGGCCAACGAGCAGTACTTC.

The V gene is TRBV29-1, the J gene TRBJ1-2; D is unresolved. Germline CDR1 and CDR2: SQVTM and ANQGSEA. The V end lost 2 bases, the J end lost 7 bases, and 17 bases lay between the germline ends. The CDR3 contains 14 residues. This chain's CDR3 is CSVESATRSSGYTF. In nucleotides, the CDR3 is TGCAGCGTTGAATCAGCGACGAGGAGTTCTGGCTACACCTTC. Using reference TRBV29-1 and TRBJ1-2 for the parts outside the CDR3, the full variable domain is SAVISQKPSRDICQRGTSLTIQCQVDSQVTMMFWYRQQPGQSLTLIATANQGSEATYESGFVIDKFPISRPNLTFSTLTVSNMSPEDSSIYLCSVESATRSSGYTFGSGTRLTVV.

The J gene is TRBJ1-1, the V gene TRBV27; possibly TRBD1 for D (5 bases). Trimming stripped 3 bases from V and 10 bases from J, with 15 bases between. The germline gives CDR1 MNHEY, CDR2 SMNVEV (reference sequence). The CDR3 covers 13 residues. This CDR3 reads CASSLRQTSVAFF. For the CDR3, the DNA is TGTGCCAGCAGTTTGAGACAGACCAGCGTAGCTTTCTTT.

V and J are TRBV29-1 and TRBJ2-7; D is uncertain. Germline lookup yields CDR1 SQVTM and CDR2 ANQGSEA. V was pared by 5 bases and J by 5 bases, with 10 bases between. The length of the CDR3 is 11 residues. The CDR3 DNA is TGCAGCGTTCATGTAACTAACGAGCAGTACTTC. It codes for CSVHVTNEQYF.

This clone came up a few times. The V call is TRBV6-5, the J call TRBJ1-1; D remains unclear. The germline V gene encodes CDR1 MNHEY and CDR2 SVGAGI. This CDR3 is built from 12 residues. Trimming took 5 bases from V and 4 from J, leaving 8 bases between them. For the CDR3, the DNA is TGTGCCAGCAGTCCCCACGGCACTGAAGCTTTCTTT. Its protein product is CASSPHGTEAFF.

The CDR3 spells CASSGSGQSHNEQFF. The CDR3 DNA sequence: TGTGCCAGCAGCGGGTCGGGACAGTCTCACAATGAGCAGTTCTTC. The chain recombines TRBV11-3 with TRBJ2-1; 7 bases line up with TRBD1. The CDR3 is 15 residues long. Losses at the gene ends were 5 bases for V and 5 bases for J; bases not matched to a gene: 9. Germline V gives CDR1 SGHNT, CDR2 YENEEA.

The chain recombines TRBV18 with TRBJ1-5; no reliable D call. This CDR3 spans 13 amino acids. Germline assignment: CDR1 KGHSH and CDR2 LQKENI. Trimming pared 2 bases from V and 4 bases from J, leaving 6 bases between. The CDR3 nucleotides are TGTGCCAGCTCACCAACTCAAAATCAGCCCCAGCATTTT. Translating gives CASSPTQNQPQHF.

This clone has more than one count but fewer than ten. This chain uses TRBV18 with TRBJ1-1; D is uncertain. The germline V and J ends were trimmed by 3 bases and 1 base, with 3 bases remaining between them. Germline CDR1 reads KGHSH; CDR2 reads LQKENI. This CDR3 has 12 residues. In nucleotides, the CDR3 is TGTGCCAGCTCACCCCGGAACACTGAAGCTTTCTTT. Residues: CASSPRNTEAFF.

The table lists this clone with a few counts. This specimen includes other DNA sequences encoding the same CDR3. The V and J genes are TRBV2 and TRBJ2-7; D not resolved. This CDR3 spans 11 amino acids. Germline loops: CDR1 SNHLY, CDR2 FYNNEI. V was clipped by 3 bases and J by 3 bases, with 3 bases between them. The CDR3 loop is CASSERYEQYF. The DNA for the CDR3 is TGTGCCAGCAGTGAGCGCTACGAGCAGTACTTC. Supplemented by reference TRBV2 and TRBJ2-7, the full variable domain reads EPEVTQTPSHQVTQMGQEVILRCVPISNHLYFYWYRQILGQKVEFLVSFYNNEISEKSEIFDDQFSVERPDGSNFTLKIRSTKLEDSAMYFCASSERYEQYFGPGTRLTVT.

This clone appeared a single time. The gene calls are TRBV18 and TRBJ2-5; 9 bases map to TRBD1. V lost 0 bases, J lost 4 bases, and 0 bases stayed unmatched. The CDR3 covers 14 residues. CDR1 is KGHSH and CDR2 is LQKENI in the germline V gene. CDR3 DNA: TGTGCCAGCTCACCACCGGGACAGGGAGAGACCCAGTACTTC. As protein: CASSPPGQGETQYF.

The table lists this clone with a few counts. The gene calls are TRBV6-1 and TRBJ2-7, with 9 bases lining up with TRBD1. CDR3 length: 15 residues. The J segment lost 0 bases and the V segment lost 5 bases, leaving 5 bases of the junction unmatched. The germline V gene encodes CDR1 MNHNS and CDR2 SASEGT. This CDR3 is CASSFGQGSSYEQYF. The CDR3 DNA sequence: TGTGCCAGCAGTTTTGGACAGGGGAGCTCCTACGAGCAGTACTTC.

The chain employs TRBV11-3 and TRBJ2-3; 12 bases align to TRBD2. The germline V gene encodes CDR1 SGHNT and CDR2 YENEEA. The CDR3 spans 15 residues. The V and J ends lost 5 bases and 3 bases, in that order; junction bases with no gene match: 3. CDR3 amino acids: CASSPTSGRTDTQYF. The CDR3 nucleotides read TGTGCCAGCAGCCCGACTAGCGGGAGAACAGATACGCAGTATTTT.

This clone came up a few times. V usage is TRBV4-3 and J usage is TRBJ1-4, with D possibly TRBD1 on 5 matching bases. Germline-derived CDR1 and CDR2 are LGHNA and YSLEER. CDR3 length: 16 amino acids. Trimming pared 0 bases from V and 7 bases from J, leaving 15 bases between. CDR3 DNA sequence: TGCGCCAGCAGCCAAGAAGGTTTGGGGGGTTTTGAAAAACTGTTTTTT. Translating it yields CASSQEGLGGFEKLFF.

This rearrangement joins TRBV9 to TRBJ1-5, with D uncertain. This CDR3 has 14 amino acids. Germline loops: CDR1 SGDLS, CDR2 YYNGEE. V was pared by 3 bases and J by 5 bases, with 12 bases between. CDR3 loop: CASSAGSLDQPQHF. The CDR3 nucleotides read TGTGCCAGCAGCGCGGGATCGTTGGATCAGCCCCAGCATTTT.

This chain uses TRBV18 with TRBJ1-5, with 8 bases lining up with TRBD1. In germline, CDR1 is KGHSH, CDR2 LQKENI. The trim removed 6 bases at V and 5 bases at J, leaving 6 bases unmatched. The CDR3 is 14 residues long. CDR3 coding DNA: TGTGCCAGCTCGCCTAGACAGGGGCATCAGCCCCAGCATTTT. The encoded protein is CASSPRQGHQPQHF. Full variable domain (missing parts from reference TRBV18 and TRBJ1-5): NAGVMQNPRHLVRRRGQEARLRCSPMKGHSHVYWYRQLPEEGLKFMVYLQKENIIDESGMPKERFSAEFPKEGPSILRIQQVVRGDSAAYFCASSPRQGHQPQHFGDGTRLSIL.

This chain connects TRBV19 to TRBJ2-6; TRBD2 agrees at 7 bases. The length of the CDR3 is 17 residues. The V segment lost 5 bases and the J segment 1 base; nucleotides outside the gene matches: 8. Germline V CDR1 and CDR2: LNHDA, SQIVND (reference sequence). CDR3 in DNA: TGTGCCAGTAGTCCTCCCGGGAGGACATCTGGGGCCAACGTCCTGACTTTC. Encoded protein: CASSPPGRTSGANVLTF.

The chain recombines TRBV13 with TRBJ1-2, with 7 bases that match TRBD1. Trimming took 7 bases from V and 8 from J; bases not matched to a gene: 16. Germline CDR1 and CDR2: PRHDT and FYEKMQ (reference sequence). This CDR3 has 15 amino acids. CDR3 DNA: TGTGCCAGCACCTCCGGATGGCAGGGGGGCAAAGGCTACACCTTC. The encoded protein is CASTSGWQGGKGYTF.

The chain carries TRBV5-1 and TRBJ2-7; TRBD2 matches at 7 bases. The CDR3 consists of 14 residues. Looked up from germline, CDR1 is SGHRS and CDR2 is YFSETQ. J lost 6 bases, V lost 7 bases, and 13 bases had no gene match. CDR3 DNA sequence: TGCGCCAGCCGTTCCCCGGGGGGAGCGGGCGAGCAGTACTTC. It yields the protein CASRSPGGAGEQYF.

Here the CDR3 reads CASSYSNPRGGYEQYF. Here the CDR3 DNA reads TGTGCCAGCAGTTACTCGAATCCCAGGGGAGGGTACGAGCAGTACTTC. This chain joins TRBV6-5 and TRBJ2-7, with TRBD2 as a possible D gene (7 bases). Trimming removed 0 bases from V and 4 bases from J, with 16 bases in between. Germline assignment: CDR1 MNHEY and CDR2 SVGAGI. CDR3 length: 16 residues.

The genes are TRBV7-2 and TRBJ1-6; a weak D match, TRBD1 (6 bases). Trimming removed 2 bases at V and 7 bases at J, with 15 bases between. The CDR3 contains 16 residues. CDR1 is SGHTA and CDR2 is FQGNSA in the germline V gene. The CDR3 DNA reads TGTGCCAGCAGCTTAATCGCAGGGACAAGGAATTCACCCCTCCACTTT. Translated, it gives CASSLIAGTRNSPLHF.

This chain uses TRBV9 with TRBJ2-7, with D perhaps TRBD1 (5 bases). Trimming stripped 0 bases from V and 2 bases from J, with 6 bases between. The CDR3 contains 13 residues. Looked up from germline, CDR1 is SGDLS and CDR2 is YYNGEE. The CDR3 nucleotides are TGTGCCAGCAGCGTAGGGGGCACCTACGAGCAGTACTTC. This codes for CASSVGGTYEQYF. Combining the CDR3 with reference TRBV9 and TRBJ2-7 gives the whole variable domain DSGVTQTPKHLITATGQRVTLRCSPRSGDLSVYWYQQSLDQGLQFLIQYYNGEERAKGNILERFSAQQFPDLHSELNLSSLELGDSALYFCASSVGGTYEQYFGPGTRLTVT.

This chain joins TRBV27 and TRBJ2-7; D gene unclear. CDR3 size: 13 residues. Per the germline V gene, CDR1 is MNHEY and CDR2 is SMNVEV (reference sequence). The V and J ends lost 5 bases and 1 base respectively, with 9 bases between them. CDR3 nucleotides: TGTGCCAGCAGTCGAAGAGGTTCCTACGAGCAGTACTTC. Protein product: CASSRRGSYEQYF.

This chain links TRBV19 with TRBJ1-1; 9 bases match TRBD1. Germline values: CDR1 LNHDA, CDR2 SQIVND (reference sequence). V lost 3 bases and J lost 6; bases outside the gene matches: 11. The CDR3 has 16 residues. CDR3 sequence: CASSIVNRGRRAEAFF. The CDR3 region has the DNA TGTGCCAGTAGTATCGTCAACAGGGGGCGGAGGGCTGAAGCTTTCTTT. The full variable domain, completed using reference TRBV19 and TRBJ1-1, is DGGITQSPKYLFRKEGQNVTLSCEQNLNHDAMYWYRQDPGQGLRLIYYSQIVNDFQKGDIAEGYSVSREKKESFPLTVTSAQKNPTAFYLCASSIVNRGRRAEAFFGQGTRLTVV.